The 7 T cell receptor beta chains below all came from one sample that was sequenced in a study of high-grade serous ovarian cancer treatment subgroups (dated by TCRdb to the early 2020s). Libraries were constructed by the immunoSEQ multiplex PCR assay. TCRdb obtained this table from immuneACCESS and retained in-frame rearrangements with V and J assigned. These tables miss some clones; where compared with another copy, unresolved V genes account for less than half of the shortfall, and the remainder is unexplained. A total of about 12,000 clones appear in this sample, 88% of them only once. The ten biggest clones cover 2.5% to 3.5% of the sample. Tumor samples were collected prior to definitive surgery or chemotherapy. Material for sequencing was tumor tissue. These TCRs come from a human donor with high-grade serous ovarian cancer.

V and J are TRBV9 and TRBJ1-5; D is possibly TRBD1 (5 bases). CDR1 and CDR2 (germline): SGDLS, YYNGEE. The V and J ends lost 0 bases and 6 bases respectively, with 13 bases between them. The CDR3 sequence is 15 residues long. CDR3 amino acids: CASSVDSGPGQPQHF. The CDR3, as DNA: TGTGCCAGCAGCGTAGATTCGGGACCGGGTCAGCCCCAGCATTTT.

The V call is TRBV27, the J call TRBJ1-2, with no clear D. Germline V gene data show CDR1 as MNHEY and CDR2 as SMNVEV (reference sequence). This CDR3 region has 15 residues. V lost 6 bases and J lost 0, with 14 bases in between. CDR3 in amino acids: CASSRNPGANYGYTF. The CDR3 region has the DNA TGTGCCAGCAGCCGTAACCCTGGAGCTAACTATGGCTACACCTTC.

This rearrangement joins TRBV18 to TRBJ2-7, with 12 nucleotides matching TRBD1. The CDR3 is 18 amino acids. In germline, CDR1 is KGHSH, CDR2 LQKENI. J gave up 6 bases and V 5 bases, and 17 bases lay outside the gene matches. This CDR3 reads CASSLPGQGASARGEQYV. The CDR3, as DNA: TGTGCCAGCTCATTACCGGGACAGGGGGCGTCAGCAAGAGGCGAGCAGTACGTC.

The CDR3 region is CASSPGGIEAFF. In nucleotides, the CDR3 is TGTGCCAGCAGCCCTGGGGGTATTGAAGCTTTCTTT. This sequence joins TRBV9 and TRBJ1-1; maybe TRBD1 (5 bases). The germline V gene encodes CDR1 SGDLS and CDR2 YYNGEE. V shed 4 bases and J shed 7 bases, with 11 bases lying between them. This CDR3 comprises 12 residues. Supplemented by reference TRBV9 and TRBJ1-1, the full variable domain reads DSGVTQTPKHLITATGQRVTLRCSPRSGDLSVYWYQQSLDQGLQFLIQYYNGEERAKGNILERFSAQQFPDLHSELNLSSLELGDSALYFCASSPGGIEAFFGQGTRLTVV.

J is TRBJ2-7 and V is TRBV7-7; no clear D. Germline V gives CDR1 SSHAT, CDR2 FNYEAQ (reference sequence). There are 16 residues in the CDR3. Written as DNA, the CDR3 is TGTGCTAGCAGCTTTCGAGGAGTTTCTCCAGAATACGAGCAGTACGTC. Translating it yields CASSFRGVSPEYEQYV.

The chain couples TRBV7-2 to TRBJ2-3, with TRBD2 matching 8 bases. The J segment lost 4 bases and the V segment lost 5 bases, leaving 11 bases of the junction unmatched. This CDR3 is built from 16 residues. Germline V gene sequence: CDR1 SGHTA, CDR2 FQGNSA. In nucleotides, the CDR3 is TGTGCCAGCAGCAACCTTTACGGGGGGGCCCCAGATACGCAGTATTTT. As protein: CASSNLYGGAPDTQYF.

The CDR3 loop reads CASSRNEQHNSPLHF. CDR3 in DNA: TGTGCCAGTAGTCGTAACGAACAGCATAATTCACCCCTCCACTTT. The chain joins TRBV19 to TRBJ1-6, with D unresolved. CDR1 is LNHDA, CDR2 SQIVND, per germline (reference sequence). V lost 5 bases and J lost 5, with 13 bases in between. CDR3 length: 15 amino acids.